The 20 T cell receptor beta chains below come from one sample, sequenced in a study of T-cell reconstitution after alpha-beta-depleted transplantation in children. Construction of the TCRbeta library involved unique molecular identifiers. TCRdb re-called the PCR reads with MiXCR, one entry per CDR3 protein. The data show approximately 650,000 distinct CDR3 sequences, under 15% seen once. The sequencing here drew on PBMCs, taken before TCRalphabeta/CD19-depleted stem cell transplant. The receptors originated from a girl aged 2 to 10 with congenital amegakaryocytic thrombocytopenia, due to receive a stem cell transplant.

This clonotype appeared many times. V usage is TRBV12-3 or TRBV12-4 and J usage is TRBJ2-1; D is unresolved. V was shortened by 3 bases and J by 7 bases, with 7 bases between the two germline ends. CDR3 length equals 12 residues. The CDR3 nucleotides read TGTGCCAGCAGTTTTAGGTCGAATGAGCAGTTCTTC. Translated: CASSFRSNEQFF.

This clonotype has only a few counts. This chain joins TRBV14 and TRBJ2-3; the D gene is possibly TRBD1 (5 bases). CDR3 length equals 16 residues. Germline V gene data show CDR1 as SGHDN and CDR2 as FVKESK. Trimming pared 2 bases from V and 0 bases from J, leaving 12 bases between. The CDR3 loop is CASSQNGRTSTDTQYF. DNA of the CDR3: TGTGCCAGCAGCCAAAACGGCAGGACAAGCACAGATACGCAGTATTTT.

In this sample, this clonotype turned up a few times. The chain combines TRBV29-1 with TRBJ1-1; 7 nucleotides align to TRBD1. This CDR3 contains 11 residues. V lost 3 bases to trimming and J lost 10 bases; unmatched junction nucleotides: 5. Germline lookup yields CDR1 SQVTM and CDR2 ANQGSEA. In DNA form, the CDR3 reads TGCAGCGTTGAGCCCCCAGGGGGAGCTTTCTTT. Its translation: CSVEPPGGAFF.

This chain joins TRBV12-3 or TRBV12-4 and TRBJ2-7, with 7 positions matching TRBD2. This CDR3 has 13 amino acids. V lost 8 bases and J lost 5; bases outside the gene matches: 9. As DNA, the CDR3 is TGTGCCAGCGCCCGGGACTATTTAAACGAGCAGTACTTC. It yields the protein CASARDYLNEQYF.

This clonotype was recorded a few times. The CDR3 nucleotides are TGTGCCAGCTCATGGGTAGTCAGTGAGCAGTTCTTC. It specifies CASSWVVSEQFF. The chain links TRBV18 to TRBJ2-1; D is ambiguous. Trimming pared 5 bases from V and 9 bases from J, leaving 11 bases between. Germline-derived CDR1 and CDR2 are KGHSH and LQKENI. This CDR3 comprises 12 residues.

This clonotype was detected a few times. The CDR3 reads CASSLRLAGVQETQYF. The CDR3 nucleotides are TGTGCCAGCAGTTTACGACTAGCGGGCGTCCAAGAGACCCAGTACTTC. V is TRBV28 and J is TRBJ2-5; 10 bases fit TRBD2. Germline V gives CDR1 MDHEN, CDR2 SYDVKM. V lost 2 bases and J lost 1; bases outside the gene matches: 4. The CDR3 runs to 16 residues.

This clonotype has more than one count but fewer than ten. For the CDR3, the DNA is TGCGCCAGCAGCTTGGAGGGCGGAGGTACCGGGGAGCTGTTTTTT. This translates into CASSLEGGGTGELFF. The chain employs TRBV5-1 and TRBJ2-2, with D perhaps TRBD2 (5 bases). V gave up 0 bases and J gave up 5 bases, with 11 bases separating them. This CDR3 has 15 amino acids. Germline CDR1 SGHRS, CDR2 YFSETQ. Complete variable domain (other parts from reference TRBV5-1 and TRBJ2-2): KAGVTQTPRYLIKTRGQQVTLSCSPISGHRSVSWYQQTPGQGLQFLFEYFSETQRNKGNFPGRFSGRQFSNSRSEMNVSTLELGDSALYLCASSLEGGGTGELFFGEGSRLTVL.

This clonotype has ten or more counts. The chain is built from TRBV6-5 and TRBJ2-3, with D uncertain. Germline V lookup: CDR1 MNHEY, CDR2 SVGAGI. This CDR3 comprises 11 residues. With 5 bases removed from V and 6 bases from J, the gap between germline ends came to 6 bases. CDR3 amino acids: CASSRGDTQYF. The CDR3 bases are TGTGCCAGCAGTCGTGGGGATACGCAGTATTTT.

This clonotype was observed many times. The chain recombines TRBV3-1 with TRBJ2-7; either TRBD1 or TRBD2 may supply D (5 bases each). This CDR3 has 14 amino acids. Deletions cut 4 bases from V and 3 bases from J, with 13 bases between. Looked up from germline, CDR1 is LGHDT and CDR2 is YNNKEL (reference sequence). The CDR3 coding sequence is TGTGCCAGCAGCCCCTTGGCAGGGAGCTACGAGCAGTACTTC. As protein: CASSPLAGSYEQYF.

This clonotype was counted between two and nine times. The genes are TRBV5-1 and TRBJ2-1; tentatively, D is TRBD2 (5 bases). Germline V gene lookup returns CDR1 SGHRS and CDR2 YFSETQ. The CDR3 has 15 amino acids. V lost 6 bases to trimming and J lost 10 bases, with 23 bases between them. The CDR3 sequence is CASKFGGPGGLEQFF. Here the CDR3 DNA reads TGCGCCAGCAAATTTGGCGGCCCCGGCGGGTTGGAGCAGTTCTTC.

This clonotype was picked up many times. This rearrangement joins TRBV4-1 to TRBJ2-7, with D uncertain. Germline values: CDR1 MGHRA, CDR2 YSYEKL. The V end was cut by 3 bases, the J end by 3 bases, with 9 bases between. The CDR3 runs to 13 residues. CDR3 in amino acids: CASSHQRNYEQYF. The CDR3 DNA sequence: TGCGCCAGCAGCCACCAGAGGAACTACGAGCAGTACTTC.

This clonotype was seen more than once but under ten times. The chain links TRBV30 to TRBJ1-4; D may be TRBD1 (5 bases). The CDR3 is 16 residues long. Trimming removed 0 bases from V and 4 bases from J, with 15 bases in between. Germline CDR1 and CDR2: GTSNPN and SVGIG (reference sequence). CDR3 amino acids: CAWSVLRGFGNEKLFF. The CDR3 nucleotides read TGTGCCTGGAGTGTACTACGGGGCTTTGGTAATGAAAAACTGTTTTTT.

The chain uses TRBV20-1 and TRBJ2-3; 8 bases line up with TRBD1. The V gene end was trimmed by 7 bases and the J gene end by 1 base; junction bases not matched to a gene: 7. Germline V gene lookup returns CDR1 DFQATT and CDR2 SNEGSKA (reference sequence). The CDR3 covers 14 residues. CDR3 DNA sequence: TGCAGTGTCCGACGACAGGGGCGCACAGATACGCAGTATTTT. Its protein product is CSVRRQGRTDTQYF.

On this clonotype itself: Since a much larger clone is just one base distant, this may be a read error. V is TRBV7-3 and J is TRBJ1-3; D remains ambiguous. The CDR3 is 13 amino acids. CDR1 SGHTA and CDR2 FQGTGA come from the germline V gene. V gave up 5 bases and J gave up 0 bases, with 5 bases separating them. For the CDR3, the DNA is TGTGCCAGCAGCGTGGGCTCTGGAAACACCATATATTTT. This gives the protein CASSVGSGNTIYF.

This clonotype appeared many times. CDR3 nucleotide sequence: TGCAGCGCAAGCCGGGACGAAAACAATGAGCAGTTCTTC. It yields the protein CSASRDENNEQFF. The chain couples TRBV29-1 to TRBJ2-1; D possibly uses TRBD1 or TRBD2 (5 bases each). The CDR3 sequence is 13 residues long. Trimming removed 7 bases at V and 5 bases at J, with 15 bases between. Germline CDR1 and CDR2: SQVTM and ANQGSEA.

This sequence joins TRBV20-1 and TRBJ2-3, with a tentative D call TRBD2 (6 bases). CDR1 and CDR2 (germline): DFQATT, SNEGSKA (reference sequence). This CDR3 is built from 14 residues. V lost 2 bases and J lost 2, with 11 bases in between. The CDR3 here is CSARRSGNTDTQYF. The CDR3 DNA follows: TGCAGTGCTAGACGTAGCGGCAACACAGATACGCAGTATTTT.

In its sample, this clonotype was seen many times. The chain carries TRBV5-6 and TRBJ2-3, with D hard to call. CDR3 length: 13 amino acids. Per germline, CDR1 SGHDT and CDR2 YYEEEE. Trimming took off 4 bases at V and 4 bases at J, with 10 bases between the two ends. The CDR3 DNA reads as TGTGCCAGCAGCCCCGGAGCCGCAGATACGCAGTATTTT. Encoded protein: CASSPGAADTQYF.

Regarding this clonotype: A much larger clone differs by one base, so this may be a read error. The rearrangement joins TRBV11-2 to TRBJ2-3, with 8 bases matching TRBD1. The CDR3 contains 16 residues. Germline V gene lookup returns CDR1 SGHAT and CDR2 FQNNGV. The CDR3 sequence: CAGSLGAGGGTDTQYF. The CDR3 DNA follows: TGTGCCGGCAGCTTAGGTGCAGGGGGCGGGACAGATACGCAGTATTTT.

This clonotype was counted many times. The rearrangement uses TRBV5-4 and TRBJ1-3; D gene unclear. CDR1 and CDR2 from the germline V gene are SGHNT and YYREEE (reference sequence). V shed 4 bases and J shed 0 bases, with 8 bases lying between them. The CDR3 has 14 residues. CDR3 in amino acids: CASSPGSSGNTIYF. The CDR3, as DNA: TGTGCCAGCAGCCCAGGTAGCTCTGGAAACACCATATATTTT.

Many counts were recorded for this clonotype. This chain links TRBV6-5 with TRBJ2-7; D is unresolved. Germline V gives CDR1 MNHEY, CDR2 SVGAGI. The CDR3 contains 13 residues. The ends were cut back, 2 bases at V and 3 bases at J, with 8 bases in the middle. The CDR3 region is CASSYRYNYEQYF. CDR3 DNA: TGTGCCAGCAGTTACCGCTACAACTACGAGCAGTACTTC.